A selection of T cell receptor beta chains follows, all from one sample in a study of shared clonotypes between healthy human individuals. Using immunoSEQ multiplex PCR, the repertoire was profiled, and TCRdb retains in-frame clones only, with some absent. This table has about 2.1 million clones, about 94% appearing once. What was sequenced was naive CD8+ T cells from PBMCs. These receptors all come from a man aged 18 to 30 in good health. Some clones in this sample may be carry-over from other donors' samples. CDR3s include the opening cysteine and the closing phenylalanine or tryptophan. A D gene is named only where the DNA matches it firmly. Expanded clones get a size class; other rows say once, few or many, or leave the size out.

size | J | D | V | CDR3 | DNA
NA | TRBJ2-2 | NA | TRBV28 | CASRWSGLDGELFF | TGTGCCAGCAGGTGGTCGGGGTTAGACGGGGAGCTGTTTTTT
NA | TRBJ2-7 | NA | TRBV19 | CATEGTSPYEQYF | TGTGCCACCGAAGGGACATCCCCGTACGAGCAGTACTTC
NA | TRBJ2-3 | TRBD2 | TRBV29-1 | CSAHILAGEGDTQYF | TGCAGCGCCCACATTTTAGCGGGAGAAGGTGATACGCAGTATTTT
NA | TRBJ2-1 | TRBD2 | TRBV27 | CASTSGLAGGKEQFF | TGTGCCAGCACCTCGGGACTAGCGGGAGGGAAGGAGCAGTTCTTC
NA | TRBJ1-1 | TRBD1 | TRBV5-1 | CASSSGQGGPEAFF | TGCGCCAGCAGCTCGGGACAGGGCGGCCCTGAAGCTTTCTTT
NA | TRBJ1-1 | NA | TRBV5-5 | CASLREFTEAFF | TGTGCCAGCCTCAGGGAATTTACTGAAGCTTTCTTT
NA | TRBJ2-5 | TRBD1 | TRBV10-3 | CAISDRDSLFQETQYF | TGTGCCATCAGTGACCGGGACAGCCTTTTCCAAGAGACCCAGTACTTC
NA | TRBJ2-1 | NA | TRBV30 | CAWSVGRGREGQFF | TGTGCCTGGAGTGTAGGTCGGGGGCGGGAAGGGCAGTTCTTC
NA | TRBJ1-1 | NA | TRBV14 | CASSQMGLLNTEAFF | TGTGCCAGCAGTCAGATGGGGCTATTGAACACTGAAGCTTTCTTT
NA | TRBJ2-7 | NA | TRBV28 | CASRPIGENYEQYF | TGTGCCAGCAGACCAATAGGGGAGAACTACGAGCAGTACTTC
NA | TRBJ2-1 | NA | TRBV29-1 | CSVEGQDGVSSYNEQFF | TGCAGCGTTGAAGGCCAAGACGGGGTGAGCTCCTACAATGAGCAGTTCTTC
once | TRBJ2-1 | NA | TRBV2 | CASIIRTALNNEQFF | TGTGCCAGCATCATTAGGACGGCTCTGAACAATGAGCAGTTCTTC
NA | TRBJ1-2 | NA | TRBV27 | CASSPNPGVDYGYTF | TGTGCCAGCAGTCCAAACCCCGGCGTGGACTATGGCTACACCTTC
NA | TRBJ1-1 | NA | TRBV4-1 | CASSQDSLMVTFEAFF | TGCGCCAGCAGCCAGGACTCCCTCATGGTTACGTTTGAAGCTTTCTTT
NA | TRBJ1-2 | NA | TRBV29-1 | CSVLGGTVYGYTF | TGCAGCGTTTTAGGGGGGACGGTTTATGGCTACACCTTC
NA | TRBJ1-1 | TRBD1 | TRBV7-9 | CASSRQGRETEAFF | TGTGCCAGCAGTCGACAGGGGAGGGAAACTGAAGCTTTCTTT
NA | TRBJ2-7 | NA | TRBV4-2 | CASSQEQDASYEQYF | TGTGCCAGCAGCCAAGAGCAGGACGCATCCTACGAGCAGTACTTC
NA | TRBJ1-3 | NA | TRBV7-8 | CASSLGVSSGNTIYF | TGTGCCAGCAGCTTAGGGGTGAGCTCTGGAAACACCATATATTTT
NA | TRBJ2-1 | NA | TRBV19 | CASSTWDLDNEQFF | TGTGCCAGTAGTACCTGGGACTTAGACAATGAGCAGTTCTTC
NA | TRBJ1-2 | NA | TRBV5-1 | CASSSMGSYTF | TGCGCCAGCAGCTCTATGGGAAGCTACACCTTC
NA | TRBJ2-5 | NA | TRBV5-1 | CASSLADDSQETQYF | TGCGCCAGCAGCTTGGCCGACGACAGCCAAGAGACCCAGTACTTC
NA | TRBJ2-6 | NA | TRBV7-9 | CASTRVPVGSGANVLTF | TGTGCCAGCACGCGGGTCCCAGTTGGTTCTGGGGCCAACGTCCTGACTTTC
NA | TRBJ2-1 | NA | TRBV29-1 | CSVDPSPLSAYNEQFF | TGCAGCGTAGACCCAAGTCCCCTAAGCGCCTACAATGAGCAGTTCTTC
NA | TRBJ1-5 | NA | TRBV7-9 | CASSPSSNQPQHF | TGTGCCAGCAGCCCGAGTAGCAATCAGCCCCAGCATTTT
NA | TRBJ2-4 | TRBD2 | TRBV9 | CASSAGGNIQYF | TGTGCCAGCAGCGCGGGGGGGAACATTCAGTACTTC
NA | TRBJ2-2 | NA | TRBV9 | CASSRLQGGELFF | TGTGCCAGCAGTCGACTACAGGGCGGGGAGCTGTTTTTT
NA | TRBJ2-7 | NA | TRBV27 | CASNNIGDRWSYEQYF | TGTGCCAGCAACAACATTGGGGACCGCTGGTCCTACGAGCAGTACTTC
NA | TRBJ2-7 | TRBD2 | TRBV7-2 | CASSFGLAGGLYEQYF | TGTGCCAGCAGCTTTGGACTAGCGGGAGGGCTCTACGAGCAGTACTTC
NA | TRBJ2-6 | NA | TRBV6-4 | CASKGDSGANVLTF | TGTGCCAGCAAGGGGGACTCTGGGGCCAACGTCCTGACTTTC
NA | TRBJ1-2 | NA | TRBV4-1 | CASSQDPSLSYGYTF | TGCGCCAGCAGCCAAGATCCGAGCCTCTCCTATGGCTACACCTTC
NA | TRBJ2-3 | TRBD2 | TRBV27 | CASSRRGGRDGTDTQYF | TGTGCCAGCAGCCGGCGTGGGGGGAGGGACGGCACAGATACGCAGTATTTT
NA | TRBJ2-6 | NA | TRBV10-3 | CAISEGTSSGANVLTF | TGTGCCATCAGTGAGGGAACCAGCTCTGGGGCCAACGTCCTGACTTTC
few | TRBJ1-1 | NA | TRBV27 | CASRSYQVLNTEAFF | TGTGCCAGCAGATCGTATCAAGTGCTGAACACTGAAGCTTTCTTT
NA | TRBJ1-2 | NA | TRBV6-6 | CASSPTSIYGYTF | TGTGCCAGCTCCCCAACATCGATCTATGGCTACACCTTC
NA | TRBJ2-7 | NA | TRBV27 | CASSLGVRLPTYEQYF | TGTGCCAGCAGTTTGGGGGTAAGGCTACCAACCTACGAGCAGTACTTC
NA | TRBJ1-1 | NA | TRBV27 | CASRSLRSNTEAFF | TGTGCCAGCAGGAGCCTCCGATCGAACACTGAAGCTTTCTTT
NA | TRBJ2-7 | TRBD2 | TRBV7-9 | CASSAASGRATHEQYF | TGTGCCAGCAGCGCCGCTAGCGGGAGAGCCACCCACGAGCAGTACTTC
NA | TRBJ2-2 | NA | TRBV27 | CASSVLGDNTGELFF | TGTGCCAGCAGCGTATTGGGGGATAACACCGGGGAGCTGTTTTTT
NA | TRBJ2-1 | TRBD1 | TRBV5-5 | CASSLGGQGLFF | TGTGCCAGCAGCTTAGGGGGACAGGGCCTGTTCTTC
NA | TRBJ2-3 | NA | TRBV10-2 | CASSETRDSADTQYF | TGCGCCAGCAGTGAGACCCGGGACTCGGCGGATACGCAGTATTTT
NA | TRBJ1-2 | NA | TRBV6-1 | CAITTPEQTGYTF | TGTGCCATCACCACTCCAGAGCAAACTGGCTACACCTTC
NA | TRBJ1-6 | NA | TRBV28 | CASSLWDLRNSPLHF | TGTGCCAGCAGTTTATGGGACCTGCGCAATTCACCCCTCCACTTT
NA | TRBJ1-1 | NA | TRBV7-9 | CASSLATGNTEAFF | TGTGCCAGCAGCTTAGCTACTGGGAACACTGAAGCTTTCTTT
once | TRBJ2-1 | NA | TRBV5-1 | CASSPRPDSSYNEQFF | TGCGCCAGCAGCCCCCGCCCCGATAGCTCCTACAATGAGCAGTTCTTC
NA | TRBJ2-1 | TRBD2 | TRBV29-1 | CSVRGGSYEQFF | TGCAGCGTTCGTGGCGGGAGTTATGAGCAGTTCTTC
NA | TRBJ2-3 | NA | TRBV7-9 | CASSTGGLESPTDTQYF | TGTGCCAGCAGCACCGGGGGACTGGAGAGCCCCACAGATACGCAGTATTTT